The source of this T cell receptor (beta chain) is a study of Ad26.COV2.S vaccination and SARS-CoV-2 variants (dated by TCRdb to the early 2020s). About the investigation overall: Vaccine-arm donors came from COV1001, a multicentre, randomized, double-blind, placebo-controlled phase I-IIa trial of Ad26.COV2.S in healthy adults. Trial participants were randomized into five groups of five, in which low-dose or high-dose Ad26.COV2.S was given once or twice, or placebo was given on both occasions. Dosing of Ad26.COV2.S was intramuscular, at either 5x10^10 or 1x10^11 viral particles, delivered as one shot or as two shots spaced 56 days apart. The TCR-sequenced set comprised around 32 samples: approximately 19 Ad26.COV2.S vaccine recipients, 5 placebo recipients and 8 SARS-CoV-2 convalescent individuals. The specificity and breadth of SARS-CoV-2-reactive T cell receptors after Ad26.COV2.S vaccination were assessed by TCRbeta repertoire sequencing. Investigators remained blinded to trial group allocation during experiments and outcome assessment.

To note about this clone: The antigen it recognizes is unknown. No much larger clonotype is one base removed from it; base qualities were not supplied.

From its cysteine to its valine, the CDR3 spans 15 amino acids. The retained sequence is limited to the CDR3, 45 bases, with the frame set at the first base. The germline V and J ends show losses of 2 bases and 4 bases respectively, and no gene match explains 7 bases of the junction. The germline V gene encodes CDR1 SGHVS and CDR2 FQNEAQ. Study-level results and caveats: Substantial breadth of spike-specific CD8+ and CD4+ T cell responses was reported after vaccination. The study was not powered for comparison of responses between vaccine doses or regimens. Ad26.COV2.S recipients had higher spike-specific TCR breadth than placebo recipients (P = 0.0014). Vaccine and placebo recipients had similar non-spike TCR breadth, a finding consistent with the vaccine containing only spike. According to the authors, total T cell responses may have been underestimated by the TCR breadth and depth analyses.

The sample's treatment or condition, from its label and the paper: roughly 19 received Ad26.COV2.S at low or high dose, single or two shots; about 5 received placebo; per-sample allocation not given. For vaccine and placebo recipients, repertoires were sequenced using samples collected on day 63 after the first injection. In Cohort 1b, 25 adults aged 18-55 years were enrolled at a single site in Boston, USA, between 29 July and 7 August 2020. As a vaccine, Ad26.COV2.S was a replication-incompetent adenovirus type 26 vector that expressed a prefusion-stabilized SARS-CoV-2 spike protein derived from the original Wuhan strain. The immunoSEQ Assay was used to sequence TCRbeta CDR3 regions. After extraction, genomic DNA underwent amplification by bias-controlled multiplex PCR, followed by high-throughput sequencing. From the authors' description of their analysis: To quantify the absolute abundance of each unique TCRbeta CDR3 region, sequences were collapsed and filtered. T cell fraction was estimated by normalization of TCRbeta template counts to usable DNA, with usable DNA being measured through amplification of reference genes present in all nucleated cells. Repertoire TCRs were annotated as SARS-CoV-2-specific by exact matching of V gene, CDR3 amino acid sequence and J gene to a known reactive TCR set. The reference SARS-CoV-2 TCR set was obtained from MIRA and was filtered for enrichment in COVID-19-positive ImmuneCODE repertoires, whereby public or cross-reactive TCRs were removed. Drawing on the MIRA antigens, annotated TCRs were analysed further at the level of specific ORF or position within ORF. Breadth was defined as annotated unique rearrangements over total unique productive rearrangements; depth was the summed frequency of those rearrangements. TCR breadth was compared between groups using two-sided Wilcoxon rank-sum tests. Not all clones reach the TCRdb copy of this immuneACCESS table, which keeps in-frame sequences only. Checked studies attribute under half of the gap to unresolved V genes and leave the rest unexplained. That table supplies the V and J calls and clone size; D and trimming were determined from the DNA. Recorded for this sample are 350,000 to 500,000 clones; 89% of them occurred a single time. The biggest ten clones account for just over 2.5% of the sample.

Sequenced material: peripheral blood, taken in a trial of Ad26.COV2.S vaccine versus placebo. This clonotype was obtained from a person aged 18-60 years who received the Ad26.COV2.S COVID-19 vaccine or a placebo. The receptor chain draws on TRBV7-8 and TRBJ2-7, with 8 bases aligning to TRBD2. The CDR3 region: CASSLSSGSPYEQYV. The nucleotide sequence reads as follows: TGTGCCAGCAGCTTATCCAGCGGGAGCCCTTACGAGCAGTACGTC.